Listed below are T cell receptor beta chains from one sample, sequenced in a study of blood T cell repertoires in COVID-19. Libraries were prepared by immunoSEQ multiplex PCR; TCRdb keeps only in-frame clonotypes and omits some of them. Counted here are 150,000 to 200,000 clones, 89% occurring once; the ten biggest clones make up less than 2%. The sequencing input was peripheral blood. These receptors all come from a man younger than 35 who had recovered from COVID-19. CDR3s include the opening cysteine and the closing phenylalanine or tryptophan. The D gene is left open where the match is weak.

cdr3_aa	cdr3_nt	cdr3_length	v_call	j_call	d_call
CASSYGDGGYTGELFF	TGTGCCAGCAGTTACGGCGACGGAGGGTACACCGGGGAGCTGTTTTTT	16	TRBV6-5	TRBJ2-2	NA
CASSSQTNPNTGELFF	TGTGCCAGCAGCTCCCAGACTAACCCGAACACCGGGGAGCTGTTTTTT	16	TRBV7-3	TRBJ2-2	NA
CATWDSNSYNEQFF	TGTGCCACCTGGGACTCGAACTCCTACAATGAGCAGTTCTTC	14	TRBV28	TRBJ2-1	NA
CASRYSGNTIYF	TGTGCCAGCAGATACTCTGGAAACACCATATATTTT	12	TRBV7-2	TRBJ1-3	NA
CASSQDPRTSGITDTQYF	TGCGCCAGCAGCCAAGATCCGAGGACTAGCGGCATCACAGATACGCAGTATTTT	18	TRBV4-1	TRBJ2-3	TRBD2
CASSQLGRYTEAFF	TGTGCCAGTAGCCAACTTGGGCGTTACACTGAAGCTTTCTTT	14	TRBV19	TRBJ1-1	NA
CASRGQNSYEQYF	TGTGCCAGCCGCGGACAGAACAGCTACGAGCAGTACTTC	13	TRBV6-5	TRBJ2-7	NA
CASAPGAGQGSYEQYF	TGTGCCAGCGCCCCCGGGGCGGGACAGGGGTCCTACGAGCAGTACTTC	16	TRBV5-4	TRBJ2-7	TRBD1
CASRFQDRSGGYTF	TGTGCCAGCCGCTTCCAGGACAGGTCCGGTGGCTACACCTTC	14	TRBV27	TRBJ1-2	TRBD1
CASTIETGYSGNTIYF	TGTGCCAGCACCATAGAGACCGGGTACTCTGGAAACACCATATATTTT	16	TRBV2	TRBJ1-3	NA
CASSQGDRGTEKLFF	TGCGCCAGCAGCCAGGGGGACAGGGGGACTGAAAAACTGTTTTTT	15	TRBV4-1	TRBJ1-4	TRBD1
CASSVTANEKLFF	TGTGCCAGCAGCGTCACAGCTAATGAAAAACTGTTTTTT	13	TRBV9	TRBJ1-4	NA